Presented here are 27 T cell receptor beta chains from one specimen sequenced in a study of graft-versus-host responses after intestinal transplantation. Antigens of these TCRs are unknown. Profiled with immunoSEQ multiplex PCR; TCRdb holds only in-frame clones, not every one. The sample lists roughly 98,000 clones, roughly 93% occurring once. This material consisted of unstimulated CD8+ T cells sorted from spleen or lymph node cells, taken before transplant. Receptors were obtained from a human donor who was the organ donor for an intestinal transplant.

The gene calls are TRBV4-3 and TRBJ1-3, with D possibly being TRBD1 (5 bases). Germline CDR1 reads LGHNA; CDR2 reads YSLEER. This CDR3 has 16 residues. V gave up 1 base and J gave up 3 bases, with 13 bases separating them. CDR3 residues: CASSQVQGGYGNTIYF. The DNA for the CDR3 is TGCGCCAGCAGCCAAGTTCAGGGAGGATATGGAAACACCATATATTTT.

This sequence joins TRBV5-1 and TRBJ2-7; D call uncertain. V lost 0 bases to trimming and J lost 2 bases, with 12 bases between them. The CDR3 totals 15 residues. Germline V lookup: CDR1 SGHRS, CDR2 YFSETQ. CDR3 residues: CASSLAPGKTYEQYF. The DNA of the CDR3 is TGCGCCAGCAGCTTGGCGCCTGGCAAAACCTACGAGCAGTACTTC.

The J gene is TRBJ2-3, the V gene TRBV7-9; D is ambiguous. The V gene's germline CDR1 is SEHNR and CDR2 FQNEAQ (reference sequence). Trimming pared 5 bases from V and 4 bases from J, leaving 13 bases between. The CDR3 sequence is 14 residues long. The CDR3 loop reads CASSLPARADTQYF. CDR3 DNA sequence: TGTGCCAGCAGCCTTCCCGCCCGCGCAGATACGCAGTATTTT.

V gene TRBV10-3 combines with J gene TRBJ2-3; D is undetermined. The CDR3 extends over 15 amino acids. From germline, CDR1 is ENHRY and CDR2 SYGVKD. Trimming took off 6 bases at V and 2 bases at J, with 15 bases between the two ends. CDR3 sequence reads: CAIRVRHRHTDTQYF. Here the CDR3 DNA reads TGTGCCATCAGGGTAAGGCACAGACACACAGATACGCAGTATTTT.

The chain couples TRBV7-4 to TRBJ2-2; TRBD1 might be the D (6 bases). The CDR3 is made up of 15 amino acids. The V end was cut by 6 bases, the J end by 7 bases, with 18 bases between. Germline values: CDR1 SGHVT, CDR2 SQSDAQ. The CDR3 loop reads CASSTNQGSRGELFF. The CDR3 nucleotides are TGTGCCAGCAGTACGAACCAGGGGTCCCGCGGGGAGCTGTTTTTT.

This clone was seen once. The rearrangement uses TRBV5-4 and TRBJ2-5, with TRBD2 matching over 9 bases. In germline, CDR1 is SGHNT, CDR2 YYREEE (reference sequence). This CDR3 region has 14 residues. J gave up 7 bases and V 3 bases, and 7 bases lay outside the gene matches. The CDR3 nucleotides read TGTGCCAGCAGCTCCACCGGGACTAGCAGGACCCAGTACTTC. Residues: CASSSTGTSRTQYF.

The CDR3 region is CASRSGTSGNYEQYF. CDR3 sequence (DNA): TGTGCCAGCAGATCTGGGACTAGCGGGAACTACGAGCAGTACTTC. The chain is built from TRBV6-5 and TRBJ2-7; 13 nucleotides agree with TRBD2. Germline V gene lookup returns CDR1 MNHEY and CDR2 SVGAGI. Germline trimming cut 6 bases from V and 3 bases from J; bases unmatched to any gene: 5. CDR3 length equals 15 residues.

V and J are TRBV2 and TRBJ2-1, with D perhaps TRBD2 (5 bases). Germline V lookup: CDR1 SNHLY, CDR2 FYNNEI. The CDR3 sequence is 15 residues long. V was pared by 6 bases and J by 7 bases, with 19 bases between. CDR3 in amino acids: CASSASGVGRNEQFF. In DNA form, the CDR3 reads TGTGCCAGCAGCGCGTCCGGGGTAGGCCGGAATGAGCAGTTCTTC.

The chain employs TRBV4-1 and TRBJ2-1; D possibly corresponds to TRBD2 (5 bases). The V end lost 1 base, the J end lost 6 bases, and 13 bases lay between the germline ends. Germline-derived CDR1 and CDR2 are MGHRA and YSYEKL. This CDR3 is 15 amino acids long. In nucleotides, the CDR3 is TGCGCCAGCAGCCAAGTCAACGGAGGTAGCAATGAGCAGTTCTTC. Amino acid sequence: CASSQVNGGSNEQFF.

Only a few counts were recorded for this clone. The V and J genes are TRBV7-9 and TRBJ2-1; the match to TRBD1 covers 9 bases. The CDR3 contains 16 residues. J lost 8 bases, V lost 6 bases, and 14 bases had no gene match. CDR1 and CDR2 from the germline V gene are SEHNR and FQNEAQ (reference sequence). CDR3 bases: TGTGCCAGCAGACCAACAGGGGGCTACACTATGGATGAGCAGTTCTTC. This gives the protein CASRPTGGYTMDEQFF.

The CDR3 DNA is TGTGCCAGCAGAGCCCGGGACTCGGGACGGGAGCAGTACTTC. Its translation is CASRARDSGREQYF. The chain recombines TRBV2 with TRBJ2-7; D is possibly TRBD2 (6 bases). Germline V CDR1 and CDR2: SNHLY, FYNNEI. CDR3 length equals 14 residues. V shed 6 bases and J shed 7 bases, with 19 bases lying between them.

V is TRBV27 and J is TRBJ2-5, with a weak D call TRBD1 (6 bases). Matching the DNA end better, TRBJ2-7 makes the J call doubtful. CDR3 length equals 13 residues. In germline, CDR1 is MNHEY, CDR2 SMNVEV (reference sequence). CDR3: CASRVDSSYEQYF. The CDR3 coding sequence is TGTGCCAGCAGGGTGGACAGCTCCTACGAGCAGTACTTC.

This clone has just a few counts. This chain uses TRBV5-4 with TRBJ2-7; D not resolved. This CDR3 is 16 amino acids long. Germline V gene data show CDR1 as SGHNT and CDR2 as YYREEE (reference sequence). Trimming removed 3 bases at V and 2 bases at J, with 18 bases between. The CDR3 DNA reads as TGTGCCAGCAGCTCAGCCGAGGTACGGTGGGCCTACGAGCAGTACTTC. It specifies CASSSAEVRWAYEQYF.

The chain recombines TRBV13 with TRBJ2-1, with 12 bases that match TRBD2. The ends lost 5 bases at V and 5 bases at J; junction bases unmatched: 10. The CDR3 totals 17 residues. CDR1 PRHDT and CDR2 FYEKMQ come from the germline V gene (reference sequence). Here the CDR3 reads CASSPDRTSGIHNEQFF. The CDR3 DNA reads as TGTGCCAGCAGCCCAGACCGGACTAGCGGGATCCACAATGAGCAGTTCTTC.

The J gene is TRBJ2-3, the V gene TRBV12-5; TRBD1 might be the D (6 bases). Looked up from germline, CDR1 is LGHNT and CDR2 is FRNRAP. The length of the CDR3 is 15 residues. V was shortened by 5 bases and J by 6 bases, with 18 bases between the two germline ends. CDR3 coding DNA: TGTGCTAGTGGTCCGTGGGGCAGGGGCCGGGATACGCAGTATTTT. It translates to CASGPWGRGRDTQYF.

The gene calls are TRBV6-1 and TRBJ2-2; TRBD2 agrees at 7 bases. Germline lookup yields CDR1 MNHNS and CDR2 SASEGT. The CDR3 has 14 amino acids. The V segment lost 8 bases and the J segment 7 bases; nucleotides outside the gene matches: 10. CDR3 DNA: TGTGCCAGCGCCCTCCGGGAGGAATTCGGGGAGCTGTTTTTT. It is translated as CASALREEFGELFF.

This rearrangement joins TRBV5-4 to TRBJ2-1; 9 bases fit TRBD1. Germline V gene data show CDR1 as SGHNT and CDR2 as YYREEE (reference sequence). Trimming at V came to 5 bases and at J to 8 bases, leaving 20 bases not matched to a gene. The CDR3 extends over 18 amino acids. As DNA, the CDR3 is TGTGCCAGCAGGTGGGGCGGCTTGACAGGGGGGGGATGCGATGAGCAGTTCTTC. The encoded protein is CASRWGGLTGGGCDEQFF.

The chain links TRBV7-3 to TRBJ2-3, with 8 bases identical to TRBD2. The CDR3 has 16 amino acids. V lost 2 bases to trimming and J lost 3 bases; unmatched junction nucleotides: 7. The germline gives CDR1 SGHTA, CDR2 FQGTGA. The CDR3 DNA reads as TGTGCCAGCAGCTTAGTCGGGAGGGCTGGGACAGATACGCAGTATTTT. Translated: CASSLVGRAGTDTQYF.

V is TRBV19 and J is TRBJ2-1; TRBD2 matches 13 bases. CDR1 and CDR2 from the germline V gene are LNHDA and SQIVND (reference sequence). Trimming took 6 bases from V and 8 from J; bases not matched to a gene: 7. The CDR3 is made up of 15 amino acids. In nucleotides, the CDR3 is TGTGCCAGTAGCATGACTAGCGGGAGGATACATGAGCAGTTCTTC. It encodes CASSMTSGRIHEQFF. Complete variable domain (other parts from reference TRBV19 and TRBJ2-1): DGGITQSPKYLFRKEGQNVTLSCEQNLNHDAMYWYRQDPGQGLRLIYYSQIVNDFQKGDIAEGYSVSREKKESFPLTVTSAQKNPTAFYLCASSMTSGRIHEQFFGPGTRLTVL.

The chain employs TRBV28 and TRBJ2-7; 7 nucleotides agree with TRBD1. This CDR3 spans 13 amino acids. The V and J ends lost 2 bases and 3 bases, in that order; junction bases with no gene match: 1. Looked up from germline, CDR1 is MDHEN and CDR2 is SYDVKM. The CDR3 bases are TGTGCCAGCAGTTTAAGGGGGCTCTACGAGCAGTACTTC. As protein: CASSLRGLYEQYF. Supplemented by reference TRBV28 and TRBJ2-7, the full variable domain reads DVKVTQSSRYLVKRTGEKVFLECVQDMDHENMFWYRQDPGLGLRLIYFSYDVKMKEKGDIPEGYSVSREKKERFSLILESASTNQTSMYLCASSLRGLYEQYFGPGTRLTVT.

V and J are TRBV9 and TRBJ2-1; D unclear. The V and J ends lost 0 bases and 8 bases respectively, with 18 bases between them. This CDR3 is 16 amino acids long. The germline gives CDR1 SGDLS, CDR2 YYNGEE. CDR3 sequence: CASSVAGETLRDEQFF. The CDR3 DNA follows: TGTGCCAGCAGCGTAGCTGGAGAGACTTTACGGGATGAGCAGTTCTTC.

The chain carries TRBV27 and TRBJ1-3; D is uncertain. The CDR3 consists of 15 residues. Between the trimmed V and J ends, which lost 4 bases and 0 bases, there was a span of 10 bases. The germline CDR1 and CDR2 sequences are MNHEY and SMNVEV (reference sequence). CDR3 sequence reads: CASSSLGLSGNTIYF. The CDR3, as DNA: TGTGCCAGCAGTTCCCTGGGCCTCTCTGGAAACACCATATATTTT.

This chain links TRBV6-5 with TRBJ2-4; a possible D gene is TRBD2 (6 bases). The CDR3 extends over 14 amino acids. CDR1 is MNHEY, CDR2 SVGAGI, per germline. Trimming removed 5 bases at V and 6 bases at J, with 14 bases between. The CDR3 spells CASSRGADLNIQYF. CDR3 nucleotides: TGTGCCAGCAGTCGCGGGGCAGATTTAAACATTCAGTACTTC.

The chain carries TRBV30 and TRBJ2-5; TRBD1 matches 7 bases. CDR3 size: 14 residues. The germline V gene encodes CDR1 GTSNPN and CDR2 SVGIG (reference sequence). V gave up 1 base and J gave up 5 bases; unmatched junction bases: 7. CDR3 amino acids: CAWSGLVGGETQYF. CDR3 bases: TGTGCCTGGAGTGGCCTTGTAGGGGGCGAGACCCAGTACTTC.

In regard to this clone: This same CDR3 is encoded by further DNA sequences in the sample. J is TRBJ1-2 and V is TRBV4-1; 7 bases map to TRBD1. The V gene's germline CDR1 is MGHRA and CDR2 YSYEKL. The V segment lost 4 bases and the J segment 7 bases; nucleotides outside the gene matches: 21. This CDR3 contains 18 residues. The CDR3 DNA reads TGCGCCAGCAGCCCTCTACTCTACCGAACTTCGACAGGGCCTGGCTACACCTTC. It is translated as CASSPLLYRTSTGPGYTF.

CDR3 nucleotide sequence: TGTGCCAGCTTCTATGGTCGGACAGGGCAAGAGGGCTACACCTTC. Its protein product is CASFYGRTGQEGYTF. This chain uses TRBV18 with TRBJ1-2; 8 bases fit TRBD1. Trimming removed 7 bases from V and 8 bases from J; junction bases left unmatched: 15. There are 15 residues in the CDR3. Germline V lookup: CDR1 KGHSH, CDR2 LQKENI.

This sequence joins TRBV27 and TRBJ2-3; tentatively, D is TRBD1 (5 bases). Per the germline V gene, CDR1 is MNHEY and CDR2 is SMNVEV (reference sequence). CDR3 size: 17 residues. Trimming shortened V by 3 bases and J by 2 bases, and 18 bases separated the two germline ends. CDR3 in amino acids: CASSLWMGHRYTDTQYF. CDR3 in DNA: TGTGCCAGCAGTTTGTGGATGGGGCACAGATACACAGATACGCAGTATTTT.